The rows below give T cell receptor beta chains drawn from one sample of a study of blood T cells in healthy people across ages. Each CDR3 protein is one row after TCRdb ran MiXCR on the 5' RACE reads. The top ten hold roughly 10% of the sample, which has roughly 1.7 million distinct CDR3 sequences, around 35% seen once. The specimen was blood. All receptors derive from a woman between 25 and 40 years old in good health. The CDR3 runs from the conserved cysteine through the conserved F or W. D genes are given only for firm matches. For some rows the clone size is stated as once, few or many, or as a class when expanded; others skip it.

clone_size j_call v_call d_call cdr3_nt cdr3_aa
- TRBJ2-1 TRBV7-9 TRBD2 TGTGCCAGCAGCTTTGGGACGGGGGGTGAGCAGTTCTTC CASSFGTGGEQFF
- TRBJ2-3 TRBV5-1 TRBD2 TGCGCCAGCAGCTCCGCAGACCTAGCGGGAGGGCCTCGTGATACGCAGTATTTT CASSSADLAGGPRDTQYF
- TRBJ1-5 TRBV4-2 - TGTGCCAGCAGCCAGTTGGGGGGCTTAGGCAATCAGCCCCAGCATTTT CASSQLGGLGNQPQHF
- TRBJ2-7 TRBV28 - TGTGCCAGCGGAAACCCCACGGCTCCCTCCTACGAGCAGTACTTC CASGNPTAPSYEQYF
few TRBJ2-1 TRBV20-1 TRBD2 TGCAGTGCTAGGGCTAGCGGGAGGGCTCTAAATGAGCAGTTCTTC CSARASGRALNEQFF
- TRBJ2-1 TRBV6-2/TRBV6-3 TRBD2 TGTGCCAGCAGCCCTTACAAGACTAGCGGTCGCTCCTACAATGAGCAGTTCTTC CASSPYKTSGRSYNEQFF
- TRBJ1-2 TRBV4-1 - TGCGCCAGCAGACGAACGAGGGGGTCTAACTATGGCTACACCTTC CASRRTRGSNYGYTF
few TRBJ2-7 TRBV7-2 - TGTGCCAGCAGCGTAACTAGTAACTCCTACGAGCAGTACTTC CASSVTSNSYEQYF
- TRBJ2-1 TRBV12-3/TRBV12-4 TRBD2 TGTGCCAGCAGCCCGGGACTAGCAAGGGGCAATGAGCAGTTCTTC CASSPGLARGNEQFF
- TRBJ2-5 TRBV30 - TGTGCCTCCCGCCGGGGGCCCCCTCCAGAGACCCAGTACTTC CASRRGPPPETQYF
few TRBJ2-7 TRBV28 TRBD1 TGTGCCAGCACCGAGACAGGGGGCTACGAGCAGTACTTC CASTETGGYEQYF
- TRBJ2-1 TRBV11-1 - TGTGCCAGCAGCTCGAACGACTCACCATACAATGGGCAGTTCTTC CASSSNDSPYNGQFF
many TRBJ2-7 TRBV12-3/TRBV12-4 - TGTGCCAGCAGGTCCGGGCCCTACGAGCAGTACTTC CASRSGPYEQYF
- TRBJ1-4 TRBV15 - TGTGCCACCAGCAGGGATCGCGGGGGCTATGAAAAACGGTTTTTT CATSRDRGGYEKRFF
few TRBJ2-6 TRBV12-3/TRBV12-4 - TGTGCCAGCACCTCCGTAAGCTCTGGGGCCAACGTCCTGACTTTC CASTSVSSGANVLTF
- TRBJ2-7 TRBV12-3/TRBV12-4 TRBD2 TGTGCCAGCAGTTTCGTGGGCGGGGGGTTTGACGAGCAGTACTTC CASSFVGGGFDEQYF
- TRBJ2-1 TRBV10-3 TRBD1 TGTGCCATCAGTGAACGACAGGGAGCACATGAGCAGTTCTTC CAISERQGAHEQFF
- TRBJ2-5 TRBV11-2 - TGTGCCAGCAGCTTACAAGGGGGTCGCCAAGAGACCCAGTACTTC CASSLQGGRQETQYF
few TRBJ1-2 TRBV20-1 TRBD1 TGCAGTGCCTTACAGGGGGCGTACTATGGCTACACCTTC CSALQGAYYGYTF
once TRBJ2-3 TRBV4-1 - TGCGCCAGCAGCCAAGTGCGTTCGGGTCGGCCATGGCAGTATTTT CASSQVRSGRPWQYF
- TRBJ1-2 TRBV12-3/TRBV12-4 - TGTGCCAGCAGTTCTTCAGGGTCGGGTGGCTACACCTTC CASSSSGSGGYTF
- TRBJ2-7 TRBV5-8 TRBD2 TGTGCCAGCAGCTATCCCGGGACTAAGTACGAGCAGTACTTC CASSYPGTKYEQYF
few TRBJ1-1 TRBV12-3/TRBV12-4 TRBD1 TGTGCCAGCAGCCCGACCCCAGGGGGTGAAGCTTTCTTT CASSPTPGGEAFF
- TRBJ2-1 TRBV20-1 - TGCAGTGCTAGGGATTCTCTCTACAATGAGCAGTTCTTC CSARDSLYNEQFF
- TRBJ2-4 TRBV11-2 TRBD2 TGTGCCAGCAGCTTGCTTACAGGGGCGGGAGGGGGAAACATTCAGTACTTC CASSLLTGAGGGNIQYF
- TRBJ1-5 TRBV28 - TGTGCCAGCAGCGCCCTGGGCTCCGGGAGCAATCAGCCCCAGCATTTT CASSALGSGSNQPQHF
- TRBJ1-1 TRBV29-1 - TGCAGCGCGATTTCTGGCTTGTCCCCTACTCCCATCGCGCGAAACACTGAAGCTTTCTTT CSAISGLSPTPIARNTEAFF
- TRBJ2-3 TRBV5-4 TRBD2 TGTGCCTCCAGCCGGGAGGGCCGCGCAGATACGCAGTATTTT CASSREGRADTQYF
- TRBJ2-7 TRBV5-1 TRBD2 TGCGCCAGCAGCCAGGGACTAGCGGGGCCCGAGCAGTACTTC CASSQGLAGPEQYF
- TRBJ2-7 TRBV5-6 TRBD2 TGTGCCAGCAGCCCGGGCGGGGGTTCAGGAATGAATGAGCAGTACTTC CASSPGGGSGMNEQYF
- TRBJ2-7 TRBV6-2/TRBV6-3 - TGTGCCAGCTCACGGACAGATACCTACGAGCAGTACTTC CASSRTDTYEQYF
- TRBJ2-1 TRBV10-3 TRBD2 TGTGCCATCAGTGATCTCCTAGCGGGGGTCAACAATGAGCAGTTCTTC CAISDLLAGVNNEQFF
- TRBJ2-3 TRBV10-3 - TGTGCCATCAGTTGGGGGGATACGCAGTATTTT CAISWGDTQYF
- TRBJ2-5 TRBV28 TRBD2 TGTGCCAGCAGATTAGGGACTAGCGGGACGCCCCGGGCCCAGTACTTC CASRLGTSGTPRAQYF
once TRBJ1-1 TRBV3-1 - TGTGCCAGCAGCCAAGGACAGAGGGGAGCTTTCTTT CASSQGQRGAFF
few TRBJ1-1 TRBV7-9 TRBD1 TGTGCCAGCAGCCCGAGGACAGGAGGGGGGGGTGTGGCTTTCTTT CASSPRTGGGGVAFF
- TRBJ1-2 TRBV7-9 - TGTGCCAGCAGCTTACTGAAGGGTGGAGGCTACACCTTC CASSLLKGGGYTF
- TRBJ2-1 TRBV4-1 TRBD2 TGCGCCAGCAGCCAAGGTGCGGATAGGACTAGCGGACCAAGGGAGCAGTTCTTC CASSQGADRTSGPREQFF
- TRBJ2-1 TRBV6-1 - TGTGCCAGCAGTGGGCCCCTTTTACGACAGTACAATGAGCAGTTCTTC CASSGPLLRQYNEQFF
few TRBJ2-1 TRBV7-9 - TGTGCCAGCAGCACCACAGCCCAGAGGGCCTACAATGAGCAGTTCTTC CASSTTAQRAYNEQFF
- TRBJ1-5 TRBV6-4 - TGTGCCCCCTTTAGCCGGGATTTAAATCAGCCCCAGCATTTT CAPFSRDLNQPQHF
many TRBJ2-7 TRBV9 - TGTGCCAGCAGCGTCGGTACGGGGGTCGCCTACGAGCAGTACTTC CASSVGTGVAYEQYF
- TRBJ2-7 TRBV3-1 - TGTGCCAGCAGCCAAGAAGGTATGGGGCTCACGTCCTACGAGCAGTACTTC CASSQEGMGLTSYEQYF
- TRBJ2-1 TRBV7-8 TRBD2 TGTGCCAGCAGCTTAGCTCCACCCGGGACTAGCGGGAGTGAGCAGTTCTTC CASSLAPPGTSGSEQFF
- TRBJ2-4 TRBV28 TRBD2 TGTGCCAGCAGTTTCTTAACGGGAGGGCGGCAGTACTTC CASSFLTGGRQYF
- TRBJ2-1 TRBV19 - TGTGCCAGTAGCACCCGACAGGCCAAAAGTTTCAATGAGCAGTTCTTC CASSTRQAKSFNEQFF
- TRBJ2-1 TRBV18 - TGTGCCAGCTCACCATTGGTAGCGCCTAGTGAGCAGTTCTTC CASSPLVAPSEQFF
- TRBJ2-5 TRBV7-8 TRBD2 TGTGCCAGCAGCAGAAGACTAGCGGGAGGTTTGGAGACCCAGTACTTC CASSRRLAGGLETQYF
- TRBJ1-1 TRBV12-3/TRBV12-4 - TGTGCCAGCAGTTGGTCCCAGGGTCAGGGTGAAGCTTTCTTT CASSWSQGQGEAFF